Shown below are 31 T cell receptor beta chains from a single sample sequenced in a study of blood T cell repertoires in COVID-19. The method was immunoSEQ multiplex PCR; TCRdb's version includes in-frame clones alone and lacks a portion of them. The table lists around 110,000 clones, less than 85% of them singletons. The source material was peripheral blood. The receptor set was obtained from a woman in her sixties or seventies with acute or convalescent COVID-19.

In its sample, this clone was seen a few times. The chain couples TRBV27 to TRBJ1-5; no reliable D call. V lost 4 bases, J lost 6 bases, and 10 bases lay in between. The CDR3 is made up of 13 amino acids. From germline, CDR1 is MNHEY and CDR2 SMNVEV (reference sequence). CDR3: CASSSLVGQPQHF. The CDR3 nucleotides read TGTGCCAGCAGTTCCTTAGTTGGTCAGCCCCAGCATTTT.

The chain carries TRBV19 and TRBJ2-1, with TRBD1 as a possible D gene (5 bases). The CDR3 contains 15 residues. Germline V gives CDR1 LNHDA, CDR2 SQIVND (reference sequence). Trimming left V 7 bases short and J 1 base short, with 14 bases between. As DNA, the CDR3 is TGTGCCAGTACCATCGCGGCAGGGTCCTACAATGAGCAGTTCTTC. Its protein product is CASTIAAGSYNEQFF.

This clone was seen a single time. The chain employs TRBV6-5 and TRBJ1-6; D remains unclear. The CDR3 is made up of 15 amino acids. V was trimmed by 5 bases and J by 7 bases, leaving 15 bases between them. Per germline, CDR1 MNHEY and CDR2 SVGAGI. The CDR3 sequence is CASSRQMINNSPLHF. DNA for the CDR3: TGTGCCAGCAGTCGCCAGATGATAAACAATTCACCCCTCCACTTT.

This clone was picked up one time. The CDR3 DNA is TGTGCCAGCAGCTCCCCCGGGACAGGGAGGTTCGAGCAGTACTTC. Amino acid sequence: CASSSPGTGRFEQYF. The V and J genes are TRBV5-6 and TRBJ2-7, with 9 positions matching TRBD1. Germline V gene sequence: CDR1 SGHDT, CDR2 YYEEEE. The CDR3 totals 15 residues. The trim removed 3 bases at V and 6 bases at J, leaving 10 bases unmatched.

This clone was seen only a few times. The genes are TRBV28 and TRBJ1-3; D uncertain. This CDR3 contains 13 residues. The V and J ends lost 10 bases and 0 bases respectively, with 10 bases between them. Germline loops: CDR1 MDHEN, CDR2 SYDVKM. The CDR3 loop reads CATLRVSGNTIYF. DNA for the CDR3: TGTGCCACCCTCCGAGTCTCTGGAAACACCATATATTTT.

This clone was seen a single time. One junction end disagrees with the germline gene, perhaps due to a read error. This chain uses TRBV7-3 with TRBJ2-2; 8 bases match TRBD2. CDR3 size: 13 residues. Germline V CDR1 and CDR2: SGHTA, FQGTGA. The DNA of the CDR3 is TGTGCCACCAGCGGGAGTCATACCGGGGAGCTGTTTTTT. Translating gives CATSGSHTGELFF.

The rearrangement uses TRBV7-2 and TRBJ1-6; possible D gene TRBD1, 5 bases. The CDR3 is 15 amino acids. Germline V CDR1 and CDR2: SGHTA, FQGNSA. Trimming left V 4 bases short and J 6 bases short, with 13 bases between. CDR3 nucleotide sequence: TGTGCCAGCAGCTCTCGGTCGGGGGGTAATTCACCCCTCCACTTT. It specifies CASSSRSGGNSPLHF. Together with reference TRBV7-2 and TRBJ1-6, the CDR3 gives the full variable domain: GAGVSQSPSNKVTEKGKDVELRCDPISGHTALYWYRQSLGQGLEFLIYFQGNSAPDKSGLPSDRFSAERTGGSVSTLTIQRTQQEDSAVYLCASSSRSGGNSPLHFGNGTRLTVT.

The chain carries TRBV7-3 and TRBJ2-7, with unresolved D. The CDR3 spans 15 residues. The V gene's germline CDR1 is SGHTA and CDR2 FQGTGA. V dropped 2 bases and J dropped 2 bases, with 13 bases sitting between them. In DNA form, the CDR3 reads TGTGCCAGCAGCTTATTTGTCCCAGGTCCCTACGAGCAGTACTTC. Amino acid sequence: CASSLFVPGPYEQYF. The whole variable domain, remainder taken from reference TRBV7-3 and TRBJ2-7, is GAGVSQTPSNKVTEKGKYVELRCDPISGHTALYWYRQSLGQGPEFLIYFQGTGAADDSGLPNDRFFAVRPEGSVSTLKIQRTERGDSAVYLCASSLFVPGPYEQYFGPGTRLTVT.

This CDR3 is CAERTSGTGELFF. In DNA form, the CDR3 reads TGTGCGGAAAGGACTAGCGGCACCGGGGAGCTGTTTTTT. V usage is TRBV7-2 and J usage is TRBJ2-2; 10 nucleotides match TRBD2. Germline V gene sequence: CDR1 SGHTA, CDR2 FQGNSA. CDR3 length equals 13 residues.

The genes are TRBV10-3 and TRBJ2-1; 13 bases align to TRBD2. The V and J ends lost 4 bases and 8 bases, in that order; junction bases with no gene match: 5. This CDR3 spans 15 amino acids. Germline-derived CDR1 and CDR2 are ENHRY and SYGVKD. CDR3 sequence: CAISGTSGSRDEQFF. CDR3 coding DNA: TGTGCCATCAGTGGGACTAGCGGGAGCCGGGATGAGCAGTTCTTC.

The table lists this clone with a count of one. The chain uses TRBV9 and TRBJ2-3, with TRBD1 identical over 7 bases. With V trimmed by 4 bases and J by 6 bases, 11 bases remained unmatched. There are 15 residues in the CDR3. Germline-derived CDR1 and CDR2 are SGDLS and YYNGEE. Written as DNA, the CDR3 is TGTGCCAGCAGCCCCCGGGACAGACCCGCGGATACGCAGTATTTT. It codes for CASSPRDRPADTQYF.

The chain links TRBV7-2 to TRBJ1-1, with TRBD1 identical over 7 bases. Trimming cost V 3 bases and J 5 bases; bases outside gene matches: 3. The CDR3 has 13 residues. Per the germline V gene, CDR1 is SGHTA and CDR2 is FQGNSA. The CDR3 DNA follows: TGTGCCAGCAGCTTGAACAGGGGTACTGAAGCTTTCTTT. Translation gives CASSLNRGTEAFF. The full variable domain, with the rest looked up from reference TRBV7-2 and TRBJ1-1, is GAGVSQSPSNKVTEKGKDVELRCDPISGHTALYWYRQSLGQGLEFLIYFQGNSAPDKSGLPSDRFSAERTGGSVSTLTIQRTQQEDSAVYLCASSLNRGTEAFFGQGTRLTVV.

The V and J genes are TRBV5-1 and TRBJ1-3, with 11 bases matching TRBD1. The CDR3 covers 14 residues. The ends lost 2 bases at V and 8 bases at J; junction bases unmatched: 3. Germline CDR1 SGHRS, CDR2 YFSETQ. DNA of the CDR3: TGCGCCAGCAGCTTAGGGACAGGGGGACACACCATATATTTT. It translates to CASSLGTGGHTIYF. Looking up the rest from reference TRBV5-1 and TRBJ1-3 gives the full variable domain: KAGVTQTPRYLIKTRGQQVTLSCSPISGHRSVSWYQQTPGQGLQFLFEYFSETQRNKGNFPGRFSGRQFSNSRSEMNVSTLELGDSALYLCASSLGTGGHTIYFGEGSWLTVV.

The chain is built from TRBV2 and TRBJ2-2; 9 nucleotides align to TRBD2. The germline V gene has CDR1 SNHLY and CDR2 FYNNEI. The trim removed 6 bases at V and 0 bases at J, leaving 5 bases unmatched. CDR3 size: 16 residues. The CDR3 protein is CASRVLAGTNTGELFF. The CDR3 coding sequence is TGTGCCAGCAGAGTCCTAGCGGGGACGAACACCGGGGAGCTGTTTTTT.

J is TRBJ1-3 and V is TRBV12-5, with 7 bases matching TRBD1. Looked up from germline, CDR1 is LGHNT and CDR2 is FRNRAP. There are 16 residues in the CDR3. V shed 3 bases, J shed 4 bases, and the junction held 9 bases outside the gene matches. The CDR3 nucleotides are TGTGCTAGTGGTTTCATAACAGGGGTGACCGGAAACACCATATATTTT. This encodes CASGFITGVTGNTIYF.

The CDR3 DNA sequence: TGTGCCAGCAGTGCGGACAGGGGCAACTATGGCTACACCTTC. It translates to CASSADRGNYGYTF. J is TRBJ1-2 and V is TRBV2, with 9 nucleotides matching TRBD1. J was trimmed by 2 bases and V by 4 bases; bases with no gene match: 2. CDR3 length: 14 residues. The germline CDR1 and CDR2 sequences are SNHLY and FYNNEI.

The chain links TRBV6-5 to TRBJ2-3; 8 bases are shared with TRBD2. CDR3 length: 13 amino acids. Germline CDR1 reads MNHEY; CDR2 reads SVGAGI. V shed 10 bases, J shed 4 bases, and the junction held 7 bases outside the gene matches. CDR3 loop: CATATGGADTQYF. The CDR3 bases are TGTGCCACCGCTACGGGGGGGGCAGATACGCAGTATTTT.

The CDR3 bases are TGTGCCAGCAGTGAGGGGAGGACAGATACGCAGTATTTT. This sequence encodes CASSEGRTDTQYF. The chain is built from TRBV2 and TRBJ2-3; D possibly corresponds to TRBD2 (6 bases). The germline V gene has CDR1 SNHLY and CDR2 FYNNEI. The V end was cut by 3 bases, the J end by 3 bases, with 7 bases between. The CDR3 spans 13 residues. Using reference TRBV2 and TRBJ2-3 for the parts outside the CDR3, the full variable domain is EPEVTQTPSHQVTQMGQEVILRCVPISNHLYFYWYRQILGQKVEFLVSFYNNEISEKSEIFDDQFSVERPDGSNFTLKIRSTKLEDSAMYFCASSEGRTDTQYFGPGTRLTVL.

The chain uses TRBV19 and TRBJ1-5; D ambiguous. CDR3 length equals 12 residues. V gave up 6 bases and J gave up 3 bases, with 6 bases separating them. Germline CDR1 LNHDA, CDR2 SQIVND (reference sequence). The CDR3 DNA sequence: TGTGCCAGTAGCCTAAACAATCAGCCCCAGCATTTT. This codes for CASSLNNQPQHF.

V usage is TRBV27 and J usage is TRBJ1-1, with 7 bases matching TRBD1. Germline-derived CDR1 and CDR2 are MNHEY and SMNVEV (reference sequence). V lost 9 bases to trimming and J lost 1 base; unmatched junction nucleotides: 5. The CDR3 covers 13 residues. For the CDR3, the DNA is TGTGCCAGTCGTGGGACAGCGAACACTGAAGCTTTCTTT. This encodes CASRGTANTEAFF.

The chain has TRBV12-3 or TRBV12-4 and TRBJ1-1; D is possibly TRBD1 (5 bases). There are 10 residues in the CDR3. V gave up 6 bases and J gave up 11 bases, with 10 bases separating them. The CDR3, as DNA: TGTGCCAGCAGGTATCACAGGGCTTTCTTT. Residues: CASRYHRAFF.

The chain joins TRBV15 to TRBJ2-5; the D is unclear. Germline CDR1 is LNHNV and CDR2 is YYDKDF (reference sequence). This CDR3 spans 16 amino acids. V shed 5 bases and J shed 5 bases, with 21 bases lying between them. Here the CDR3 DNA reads TGTGCCACCAGCCCTGTCCAGTCTCCGGAGATGGAGACCCAGTACTTC. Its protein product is CATSPVQSPEMETQYF.

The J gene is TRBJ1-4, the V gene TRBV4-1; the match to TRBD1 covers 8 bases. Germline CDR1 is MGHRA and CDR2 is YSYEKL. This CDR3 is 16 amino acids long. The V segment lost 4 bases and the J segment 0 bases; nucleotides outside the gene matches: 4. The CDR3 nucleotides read TGCGCCAGCAGCCCGGACAGGGTGGCAACTAATGAAAAACTGTTTTTT. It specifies CASSPDRVATNEKLFF.

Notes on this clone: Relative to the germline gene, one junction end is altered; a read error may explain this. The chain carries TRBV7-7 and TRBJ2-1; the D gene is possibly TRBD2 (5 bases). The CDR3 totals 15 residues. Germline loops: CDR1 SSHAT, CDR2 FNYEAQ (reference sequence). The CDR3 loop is CASSPFIGKTNEQFF. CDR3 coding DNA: TGTGCTAGCAGCCCCTTTATCGGGAAGACGAATGAGCAGTTCTTC.

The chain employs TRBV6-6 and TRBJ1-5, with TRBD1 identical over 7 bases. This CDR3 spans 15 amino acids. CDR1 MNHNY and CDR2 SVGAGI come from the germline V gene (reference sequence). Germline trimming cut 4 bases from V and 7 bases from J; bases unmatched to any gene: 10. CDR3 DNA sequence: TGTGCCAGCAGTTCCCCGGACAGGATCGGACAGCCCCAGCATTTT. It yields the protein CASSSPDRIGQPQHF.

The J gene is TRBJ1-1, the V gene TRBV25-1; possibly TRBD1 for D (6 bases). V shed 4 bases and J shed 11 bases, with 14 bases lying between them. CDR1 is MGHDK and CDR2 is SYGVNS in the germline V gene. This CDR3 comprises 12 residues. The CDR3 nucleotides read TGTGCCAGCAGTGGAACAGGGTATGATGCTTTCTTT. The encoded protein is CASSGTGYDAFF.

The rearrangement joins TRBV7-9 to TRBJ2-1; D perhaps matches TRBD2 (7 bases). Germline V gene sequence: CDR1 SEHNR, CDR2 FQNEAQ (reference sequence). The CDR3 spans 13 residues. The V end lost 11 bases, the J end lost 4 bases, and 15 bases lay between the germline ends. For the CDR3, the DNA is TGTGCCTACGCGGGGGCGGGATACAATGAGCAGTTCTTC. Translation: CAYAGAGYNEQFF.

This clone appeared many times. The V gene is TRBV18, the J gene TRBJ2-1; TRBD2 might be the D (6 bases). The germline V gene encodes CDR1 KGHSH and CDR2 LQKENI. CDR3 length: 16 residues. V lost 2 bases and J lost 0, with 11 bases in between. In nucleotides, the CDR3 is TGTGCCAGCTCACCAGCCGGTAGCGGCTCCTACAATGAGCAGTTCTTC. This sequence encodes CASSPAGSGSYNEQFF.

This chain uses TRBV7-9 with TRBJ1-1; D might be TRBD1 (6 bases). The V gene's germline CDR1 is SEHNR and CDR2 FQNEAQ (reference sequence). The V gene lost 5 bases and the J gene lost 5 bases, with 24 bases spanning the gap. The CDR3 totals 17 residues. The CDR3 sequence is CASSNLVLGAVWTEAFF. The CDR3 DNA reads TGTGCCAGCAGCAACTTAGTTCTGGGGGCGGTATGGACTGAAGCTTTCTTT. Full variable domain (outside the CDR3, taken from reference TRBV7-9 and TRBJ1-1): DTGVSQNPRHKITKRGQNVTFRCDPISEHNRLYWYRQTLGQGPEFLTYFQNEAQLEKSRLLSDRFSAERPKGSFSTLEIQRTEQGDSAMYLCASSNLVLGAVWTEAFFGQGTRLTVV.

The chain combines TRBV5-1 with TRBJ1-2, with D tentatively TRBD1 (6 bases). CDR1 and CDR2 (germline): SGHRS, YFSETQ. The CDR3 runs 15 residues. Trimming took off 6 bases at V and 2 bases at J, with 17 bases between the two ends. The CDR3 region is CASIHDPQGNYGYTF. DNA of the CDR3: TGCGCCAGCATCCACGACCCACAGGGCAACTATGGCTACACCTTC.

The CDR3 spells CASSQTPGNTIYF. CDR3 nucleotides: TGTGCCAGCAGCCAAACACCAGGAAACACCATATATTTT. The chain couples TRBV12-3 or TRBV12-4 to TRBJ1-3; D unclear. CDR3 size: 13 residues. Trimming stripped 6 bases from V and 4 bases from J, with 10 bases between.